The 10 T cell receptor beta chains reported below all come from one sample, sequenced in a study of shared clonotypes between healthy human individuals. Clones were sequenced by immunoSEQ multiplex PCR, and TCRdb holds only the in-frame ones, with some missing. The table lists roughly 2.6 million clones, over 85% of them singletons, with around 0.15% in the top ten. Sequencing was performed on naive CD4+ T cells sorted from blood. As for subset: CD45RA+ positively selected. These receptors were obtained from a man between 18 and 35 years old in good health.

V gene TRBV5-1 combines with J gene TRBJ2-7; 8 bases agree with TRBD1. The CDR3 loop spans 14 amino acids. Germline CDR1 reads SGHRS; CDR2 reads YFSETQ. J lost 5 bases, V lost 4 bases, and 8 bases had no gene match. The CDR3 here is CASSPDRVLNEQYF. The DNA of the CDR3 is TGCGCCAGCAGCCCGGACAGGGTATTGAACGAGCAGTACTTC.

The V call is TRBV19, the J call TRBJ1-5; 9 bases are shared with TRBD1. In germline, CDR1 is LNHDA, CDR2 SQIVND (reference sequence). The length of the CDR3 is 15 residues. V was clipped by 1 base and J by 7 bases; unmatched bases: 5. The CDR3 sequence is CASSIVTGGGQPQHF. The CDR3 region has the DNA TGTGCCAGTAGTATAGTAACAGGGGGCGGGCAGCCCCAGCATTTT.

V gene TRBV5-1 combines with J gene TRBJ1-4; 8 bases map to TRBD1. The CDR3 contains 16 residues. Per germline, CDR1 SGHRS and CDR2 YFSETQ. Trimming took 3 bases from V and 5 from J; bases not matched to a gene: 9. CDR3 loop: CASSWGGQAQNEKLFF. The CDR3 bases are TGCGCCAGCAGCTGGGGGGGACAGGCTCAAAATGAAAAACTGTTTTTT. The whole variable domain, filled in from reference TRBV5-1 and TRBJ1-4, reads KAGVTQTPRYLIKTRGQQVTLSCSPISGHRSVSWYQQTPGQGLQFLFEYFSETQRNKGNFPGRFSGRQFSNSRSEMNVSTLELGDSALYLCASSWGGQAQNEKLFFGSGTQLSVL.

The chain uses TRBV27 and TRBJ1-5; D may be TRBD1 (5 bases). This CDR3 has 14 residues. Germline CDR1 reads MNHEY; CDR2 reads SMNVEV (reference sequence). The DNA of the CDR3 is TGTGTGGGACCAGGGTTTAGGAGCAATCAGCCCCAGCATTTT. Its protein product is CVGPGFRSNQPQHF.

This clone was detected only once. The chain combines TRBV5-1 with TRBJ1-2, with a possible D match to TRBD1 (6 bases). CDR1 is SGHRS and CDR2 is YFSETQ in the germline V gene. The CDR3 totals 17 residues. V was cut by 5 bases and J by 6 bases, with 26 bases left in between. CDR3 sequence (DNA): TGCGCCAGCAGTGGGCGACGAGGGGGAGTGGGTTTGAATGGCTACACCTTC. Amino acid sequence: CASSGRRGGVGLNGYTF. The full variable domain, its missing parts supplied by reference TRBV5-1 and TRBJ1-2, is KAGVTQTPRYLIKTRGQQVTLSCSPISGHRSVSWYQQTPGQGLQFLFEYFSETQRNKGNFPGRFSGRQFSNSRSEMNVSTLELGDSALYLCASSGRRGGVGLNGYTFGSGTRLTVV.

The J gene is TRBJ1-5, the V gene TRBV5-1, with 9 bases identical to TRBD1. The V and J ends lost 1 base and 9 bases, in that order; junction bases with no gene match: 5. Per germline, CDR1 SGHRS and CDR2 YFSETQ. The CDR3 length is 14 residues. The CDR3: CASSLTGGPSPQHF. In DNA form, the CDR3 reads TGCGCCAGCAGCTTGACAGGGGGCCCATCGCCCCAGCATTTT.

The rearrangement uses TRBV6-5 and TRBJ1-1; maybe TRBD1 (5 bases). The CDR3 has 13 residues. The germline V and J ends were trimmed by 5 bases and 4 bases, with 11 bases remaining between them. Germline V lookup: CDR1 MNHEY, CDR2 SVGAGI. The CDR3 DNA sequence: TGTGCCAGCAGTCTCGGGGGGGGCACTGAAGCTTTCTTT. It codes for CASSLGGGTEAFF.

V and J are TRBV7-9 and TRBJ2-2; 8 bases align to TRBD1. Looked up from germline, CDR1 is SEHNR and CDR2 is FQNEAQ (reference sequence). This CDR3 has 16 residues. V trimming: 6 bases; J trimming: 6 bases; junction bases outside the gene matches: 12. The CDR3 loop reads CASRNIGTGLSGELFF. Here the CDR3 DNA reads TGTGCCAGCAGGAATATTGGGACAGGACTATCCGGGGAGCTGTTTTTT.

V usage is TRBV30 and J usage is TRBJ1-5; D is uncertain. Germline V gene data show CDR1 as GTSNPN and CDR2 as SVGIG (reference sequence). Trimming stripped 0 bases from V and 8 bases from J, with 11 bases between. The CDR3 sequence is 13 residues long. The CDR3 loop is CAWSVSAEEPQHF. CDR3 nucleotides: TGTGCCTGGAGTGTCTCGGCCGAGGAGCCCCAGCATTTT.

This clone was seen once. The J gene is TRBJ2-4, the V gene TRBV6-1; no reliable D call. Germline V gene lookup returns CDR1 MNHNS and CDR2 SASEGT. CDR3 length: 13 residues. V lost 2 bases to trimming and J lost 6 bases, with 8 bases between them. The CDR3 DNA reads TGTGCCAGCAGTGAATTCTGGGGAAACATTCAGTACTTC. Translating gives CASSEFWGNIQYF.